This T cell receptor (beta chain) comes out of a study of control samples from healthy donors and cancer patients. The CDR3 spans 15 residues. Germline CDR1 reads SNHLY; CDR2 reads FYNNEI. Trimming shortened V by 3 bases and J by 5 bases, and 16 bases separated the two germline ends. Generated by immunoSEQ multiplex PCR, the TCRdb table keeps only in-frame clones and is missing some. This table has about 120,000 clones, about 90% appearing once. This TCR was recovered from a man younger than 30 in good health. Sequencing was carried out using blood. The chain combines TRBV2 with TRBJ2-5; D gene unclear. The CDR3 DNA reads as TGTGCCAGCAGTGATCGGCCTAGTGATGGGGAGACCCAGTACTTC. Amino acids: CASSDRPSDGETQYF.